One and the same sample provided the 20 T cell receptor beta chains below, sequenced in a study of regulatory T cells in long-lasting Graves disease. Time point noted: newly diagnosed GD, antithyroid drugs for less than 3 months. PBMCs were the source of the RNA used for TCR sequencing. Both iRepertoire HTBI primers and Arm-PCR of CDR3 regions were used to build the TCR beta libraries. Via MiXCR, TCRdb re-called the multiplex PCR reads, giving one row per CDR3 protein. There are around 450,000 distinct CDR3 sequences in the sample; around 16% occur only once, and 9% to 15% lies in the top ten. A further study also used this sample, focusing on T cells in Graves' hyperthyroidism and ophthalmopathy.

The source material was peripheral blood mononuclear cells (PBMCs), sampled at new diagnosis, from a patient treated with antithyroid drugs. The source of these receptors is a man aged 40-55 years with Graves disease.

This clonotype was recorded many times. The CDR3 protein is CASSTQGDTEAFF. The CDR3 region has the DNA TGTGCCAGCTCAACGCAGGGGGACACTGAAGCTTTCTTT. J is TRBJ1-1 and V is TRBV18; 7 nucleotides agree with TRBD1. The CDR3 sequence is 13 residues long. From germline, CDR1 is KGHSH and CDR2 LQKENI. Losses at the gene ends were 5 bases for V and 3 bases for J; bases not matched to a gene: 3.

This clonotype was recorded at least ten times. This chain connects TRBV29-1 to TRBJ2-2; no definite D call. V was shortened by 0 bases and J by 4 bases, with 12 bases between the two germline ends. The CDR3 runs to 15 residues. Germline V CDR1 and CDR2: SQVTM, ANQGSEA. The CDR3 coding sequence is TGCAGCGTTGAAGATCGAGGCACACTCACCGGGGAGCTGTTTTTT. Residues: CSVEDRGTLTGELFF.

This clonotype came up many times. This sequence joins TRBV10-3 and TRBJ2-7, with 7 nucleotides matching TRBD1. The germline CDR1 and CDR2 sequences are ENHRY and SYGVKD. V lost 6 bases to trimming and J lost 0 bases; unmatched junction nucleotides: 8. The CDR3 is 15 residues long. CDR3 bases: TGTGCCATCAGCTCCGGGACAGATAGCTCCTACGAGCAGTACTTC. Translating gives CAISSGTDSSYEQYF.

This clonotype was observed a few times. The chain links TRBV24-1 to TRBJ2-2; the D gene is possibly TRBD1 (6 bases). The CDR3 is 14 amino acids. Looked up from germline, CDR1 is KGHDR and CDR2 is SFDVKD. Between the trimmed V and J ends, which lost 7 bases and 0 bases, there was a span of 8 bases. CDR3 amino acids: CATRGTTNTGELFF. CDR3 DNA sequence: TGTGCCACCAGAGGGACAACGAACACCGGGGAGCTGTTTTTT.

This clonotype came up many times. This chain links TRBV3-1 with TRBJ2-3, with 7 bases that match TRBD2. CDR1 LGHDT and CDR2 YNNKEL come from the germline V gene (reference sequence). Trimming removed 0 bases from V and 1 base from J; junction bases left unmatched: 1. The CDR3 is 15 residues long. This CDR3 is CASSQDAGGTDTQYF. Here the CDR3 DNA reads TGTGCCAGCAGCCAAGACGCGGGAGGCACAGATACGCAGTATTTT.

On this clonotype: It differs at one base from a far larger clone, so likely a read error. In this CDR3 the conserved last residue, phenylalanine or tryptophan, is missing, so a read error is likely. The chain uses TRBV11-2 and TRBJ2-5; unclear D gene. The CDR3 totals 11 residues. Per germline, CDR1 SGHAT and CDR2 FQNNGV. Trimming removed 2 bases at V and 5 bases at J, with 3 bases between. In nucleotides, the CDR3 is TGTGCCAGCAGCTTACGGGAGACCCAGTACTCC. The encoded protein is CASSLRETQYS.

This clonotype was seen repeatedly, ten times or more. The chain carries TRBV30 and TRBJ1-5; no reliable D call. CDR3 length equals 13 residues. The germline V gene has CDR1 GTSNPN and CDR2 SVGIG (reference sequence). Trimming pared 2 bases from V and 6 bases from J, leaving 11 bases between. The CDR3 here is CAWSPGPGQPQHF. CDR3 in DNA: TGTGCCTGGAGTCCCGGGCCGGGTCAGCCCCAGCATTTT.

This clonotype appeared many times. The chain employs TRBV3-1 and TRBJ2-4, with TRBD1 as a possible D gene (5 bases). Germline V lookup: CDR1 LGHDT, CDR2 YNNKEL (reference sequence). V was cut by 0 bases and J by 7 bases, with 13 bases left in between. The CDR3 is made up of 15 amino acids. The CDR3 nucleotides are TGTGCCAGCAGCCAAGATTACAAAGGGGTGAACATTCAGTACTTC. Its translation: CASSQDYKGVNIQYF.

The chain carries TRBV5-1 and TRBJ2-3; 12 nucleotides match TRBD2. CDR3 length: 15 amino acids. CDR1 and CDR2 from the germline V gene are SGHRS and YFSETQ. V lost 0 bases and J lost 6; bases outside the gene matches: 2. Here the CDR3 reads CASSLEGTSGDTQYF. The DNA for the CDR3 is TGCGCCAGCAGCTTGGAAGGGACTAGCGGGGATACGCAGTATTTT. The complete variable domain, with remaining parts taken from reference TRBV5-1 and TRBJ2-3, reads KAGVTQTPRYLIKTRGQQVTLSCSPISGHRSVSWYQQTPGQGLQFLFEYFSETQRNKGNFPGRFSGRQFSNSRSEMNVSTLELGDSALYLCASSLEGTSGDTQYFGPGTRLTVL.

The chain recombines TRBV9 with TRBJ2-5, with TRBD2 matching over 13 bases. CDR3 length: 19 amino acids. The germline V gene encodes CDR1 SGDLS and CDR2 YYNGEE. J gave up 5 bases and V 3 bases, and 16 bases lay outside the gene matches. The chain's CDR3 is CASSASGLAGVGRDETQYF. For the CDR3, the DNA is TGTGCCAGCAGCGCGTCCGGACTAGCGGGAGTCGGGAGAGACGAGACCCAGTACTTC.

CDR3 protein: CASSLRTGYNQPQHF. The CDR3 coding sequence is TGTGCCAGCAGCCTAAGGACGGGGTACAATCAGCCCCAGCATTTT. The chain carries TRBV5-6 and TRBJ1-5; no clear D gene. CDR1 and CDR2 from the germline V gene are SGHDT and YYEEEE. V lost 4 bases to trimming and J lost 3 bases, with 14 bases between them. CDR3 length equals 15 residues.

This clonotype has a handful of counts. The chain has TRBV3-1 and TRBJ2-1; 7 nucleotides agree with TRBD1. From germline, CDR1 is LGHDT and CDR2 YNNKEL (reference sequence). The CDR3 runs to 13 residues. V lost 5 bases and J lost 8; bases outside the gene matches: 6. The CDR3 nucleotides read TGTGCCAGCAGCACACAGGGGCGGGATGAGCAGTTCTTC. Its translation: CASSTQGRDEQFF.

This clonotype has more than one count but fewer than ten. V gene TRBV4-1 combines with J gene TRBJ2-1, with D tentatively TRBD1 (5 bases). Looked up from germline, CDR1 is MGHRA and CDR2 is YSYEKL. The CDR3 runs 15 residues. V was cut by 0 bases and J by 0 bases, with 6 bases left in between. Here the CDR3 reads CASSQDQGSYNEQFF. CDR3 in DNA: TGCGCCAGCAGCCAAGATCAGGGCTCCTACAATGAGCAGTTCTTC.

A single count supports this clonotype. The chain combines TRBV12-3 or TRBV12-4 with TRBJ1-6, with D hard to call. V dropped 5 bases and J dropped 0 bases, with 5 bases sitting between them. This CDR3 is 14 amino acids long. CDR3 coding DNA: TGTGCCAGCAGTGAGAGCTCCTATAATTCACCCCTCCACTTT. Translating gives CASSESSYNSPLHF.

In its sample, this clonotype was seen a few times. The rearrangement links TRBV5-6 to TRBJ2-4; tentatively, D is TRBD2 (6 bases). Trimming shortened V by 3 bases and J by 0 bases, and 10 bases separated the two germline ends. The CDR3 contains 15 residues. Germline CDR1 is SGHDT and CDR2 is YYEEEE. The CDR3 sequence is CASSWRGTAKNIQYF. Written as DNA, the CDR3 is TGTGCCAGCAGCTGGAGGGGTACAGCCAAAAACATTCAGTACTTC.

A note on this clonotype: Since a much larger clone is just one base distant, this may be a read error. The rearrangement uses TRBV20-1 and TRBJ2-3; D is undetermined. Germline V lookup: CDR1 DFQATT, CDR2 SNEGSKA (reference sequence). The CDR3 contains 12 residues. Written as DNA, the CDR3 is TGCGGTGCTACCGCGGGCACAGATACGCAGTATTTT. It encodes CGATAGTDTQYF.

This clonotype was found many times. This rearrangement joins TRBV28 to TRBJ2-7; 15 bases align to TRBD2. The length of the CDR3 is 16 residues. Germline V gene sequence: CDR1 MDHEN, CDR2 SYDVKM. Trimming cost V 6 bases and J 7 bases; bases outside gene matches: 10. CDR3 coding DNA: TGTGCCAGCAGATTTTTAGGGACTAGCGGGAGGAGGGAGCAGTACTTC. This gives the protein CASRFLGTSGRREQYF.

This clonotype was recorded at least ten times. The rearrangement uses TRBV28 and TRBJ2-3; D gene unclear. V was cut by 1 base and J by 2 bases, with 22 bases left in between. The germline V gene encodes CDR1 MDHEN and CDR2 SYDVKM. The length of the CDR3 is 19 residues. This CDR3 reads CASSLYSNSRGFFTDTQYF. For the CDR3, the DNA is TGTGCCAGCAGTTTATACTCGAATTCTAGAGGTTTTTTCACAGATACGCAGTATTTT. The full variable domain, rest sourced from reference TRBV28 and TRBJ2-3, is DVKVTQSSRYLVKRTGEKVFLECVQDMDHENMFWYRQDPGLGLRLIYFSYDVKMKEKGDIPEGYSVSREKKERFSLILESASTNQTSMYLCASSLYSNSRGFFTDTQYFGPGTRLTVL.

About this clonotype itself: With a much larger clone just one base away, this may be a read error. V usage is TRBV28 and J usage is TRBJ1-2; 7 bases are a match to TRBD1. The CDR3 runs 15 residues. Germline V gene lookup returns CDR1 MDHEN and CDR2 SYDVKM. This chain's CDR3 is CASSGRGRPNYSYTF. As DNA, the CDR3 is TGTGCCAGCAGCGGAAGGGGGCGTCCTAACTATAGCTACACCTTC.

This clonotype was seen ten or more times. This chain links TRBV10-3 with TRBJ1-1; D is possibly TRBD1 (5 bases). In germline, CDR1 is ENHRY, CDR2 SYGVKD. V lost 6 bases and J 2 bases, leaving 16 bases between the germline ends. The CDR3 length is 15 residues. CDR3 sequence reads: CAIRPRGESNTEAFF. CDR3 nucleotides: TGTGCCATCAGACCCCGGGGGGAGAGCAACACTGAAGCTTTCTTT.